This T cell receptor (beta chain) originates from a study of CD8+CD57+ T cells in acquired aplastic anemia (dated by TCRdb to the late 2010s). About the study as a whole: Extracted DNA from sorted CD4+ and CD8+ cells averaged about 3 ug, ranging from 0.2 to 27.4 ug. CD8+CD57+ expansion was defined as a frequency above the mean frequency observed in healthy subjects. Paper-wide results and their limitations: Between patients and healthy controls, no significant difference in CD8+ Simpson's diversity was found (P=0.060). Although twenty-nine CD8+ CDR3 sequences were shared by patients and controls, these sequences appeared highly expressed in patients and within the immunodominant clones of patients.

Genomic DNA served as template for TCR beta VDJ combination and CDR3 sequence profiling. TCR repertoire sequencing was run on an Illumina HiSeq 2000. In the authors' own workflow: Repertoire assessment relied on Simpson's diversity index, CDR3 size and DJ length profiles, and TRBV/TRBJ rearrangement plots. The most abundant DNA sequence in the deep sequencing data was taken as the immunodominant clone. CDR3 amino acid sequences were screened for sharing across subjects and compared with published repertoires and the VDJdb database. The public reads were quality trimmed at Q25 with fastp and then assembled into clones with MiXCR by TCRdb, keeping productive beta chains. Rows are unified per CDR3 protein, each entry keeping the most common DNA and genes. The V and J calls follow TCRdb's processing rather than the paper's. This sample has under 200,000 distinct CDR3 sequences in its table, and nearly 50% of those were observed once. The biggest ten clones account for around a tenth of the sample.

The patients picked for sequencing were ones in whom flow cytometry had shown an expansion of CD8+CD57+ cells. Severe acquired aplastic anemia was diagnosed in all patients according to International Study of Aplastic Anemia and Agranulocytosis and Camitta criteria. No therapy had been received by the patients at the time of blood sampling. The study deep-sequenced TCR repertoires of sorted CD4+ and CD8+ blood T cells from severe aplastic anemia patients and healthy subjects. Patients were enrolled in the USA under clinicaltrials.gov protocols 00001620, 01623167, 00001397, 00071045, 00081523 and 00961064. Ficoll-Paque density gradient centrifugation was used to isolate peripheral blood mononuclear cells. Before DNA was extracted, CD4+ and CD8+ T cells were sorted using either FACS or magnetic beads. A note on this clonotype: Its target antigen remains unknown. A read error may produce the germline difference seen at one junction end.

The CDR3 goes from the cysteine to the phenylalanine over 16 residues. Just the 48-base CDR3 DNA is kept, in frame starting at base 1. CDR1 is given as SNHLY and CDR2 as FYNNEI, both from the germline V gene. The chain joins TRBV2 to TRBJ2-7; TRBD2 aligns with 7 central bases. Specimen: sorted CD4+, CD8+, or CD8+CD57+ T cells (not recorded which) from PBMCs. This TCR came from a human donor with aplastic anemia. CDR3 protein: CASSLSRGRVSYDQYF. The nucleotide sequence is TGTGCCAGCAGTCTTTCGCGGGGGAGGGTATCCTACGATCAGTACTTC.